The subject of this entry is one T cell receptor (beta chain). The sample belongs to a study of blood T cell repertoires in COVID-19. Study at large: COVID-19 samples collected from the United States, Italy and Spain covered acute and convalescent phases. Sample material is recorded as cDNA or gDNA derived from T cells, B-cell-depleted T cells, or PBMCs.

Repertoires were generated with immunoSEQ multiplex PCR, while TCRdb's copy carries only in-frame clones and drops some. The table has 200,000 to 250,000 clones, about 87% seen once. This CDR3 spans 17 amino acids. Germline assignment: CDR1 LNHDA and CDR2 SQIVND (reference sequence). Trimming stripped 5 bases from V and 4 bases from J, with 21 bases between. Those enrolled, adults aged roughly 18 to 95 years, came from around 24 US areas. In assigning cohorts, the study relied on participant-reported clinical history. This sequence joins TRBV19 and TRBJ2-1; maybe TRBD2 (6 bases). This receptor was obtained from a woman in her forties or fifties who had recovered from COVID-19. Material: PBMCs or T cells enriched from blood (not recorded which). The CDR3 region is CASSPSRRGPRYNEQFF. The CDR3 coding sequence is TGTGCCAGTAGTCCAAGCCGGCGGGGTCCTCGGTACAATGAGCAGTTCTTC.